The clone carrying this T cell receptor beta chain was counted at least ten times. Per the germline V gene, CDR1 is LGHNA and CDR2 is YNFKEQ. Trimming removed 1 base at V and 5 bases at J, with 14 bases between. The CDR3 is 15 residues long. The data are from a study of T cells after yellow fever vaccination. TCRdb re-analysed the 5' RACE reads in MiXCR, keeping a single row per CDR3 protein. The data show 230,000 or so distinct CDR3 sequences, about 3.9% seen once. The origin of this receptor is a man aged 18 to 29 who received the YFV17D yellow fever vaccine. V is TRBV4-2 and J is TRBJ2-5; D may be TRBD2 (6 bases). The specimen comprised PBMCs, sampled 15 days after the yellow fever booster vaccination. The CDR3 sequence: CASSQGGAGRETQYF. CDR3 sequence (DNA): TGTGCCAGCAGCCAAGGAGGAGCGGGCCGGGAGACCCAGTACTTC.